This T cell receptor beta chain was retrieved from a study of stem cell transplantation in POMP-related autoinflammatory disease. Background on the study: Before transplant: CD4+ naive skewing, low CD8+ proportions, reduced cytokine secretion.

PRAID combined immunodeficiency and autoinflammation. TCRdb keeps only in-frame clones here, not all; method: immunoSEQ multiplex PCR. The data contain around 32,000 clones, 88% of them singletons. Germline lookup yields CDR1 MDHEN and CDR2 SYDVKM. Trimming cost V 4 bases and J 2 bases, with 15 bases left between them. The CDR3 contains 15 residues. General observations from the study: Unique TRB V-J gene pairings were limited in number in patients with PRAID. PRAID patients trended toward lower TRB diversity and higher clonality in all analyzed T-cell subsets.

As regards this clone: Its antigen remains unidentified.

The chain couples TRBV28 to TRBJ2-7, with TRBD1 as a possible D gene (6 bases). This receptor was identified in a human donor with POMP-related autoinflammation and immune dysregulation (PRAID). This sample comprised CD4+ T cells from PBMCs, obtained before stem cell transplantation. The chain's CDR3 is CASSSPRKGAYEQYF. As DNA, the CDR3 is TGTGCCAGCAGTTCCCCCAGGAAGGGGGCCTACGAGCAGTACTTC.